This T cell receptor (beta chain) was recovered during a study of T cells in Graves' hyperthyroidism and ophthalmopathy. At the level of the study: Blood from the periphery was taken at initial diagnosis, before any treatment. Study-wide results and limits: Through a model of 13 V-J features, ophthalmopathy was separated from stable hyperthyroidism.

RNA transcripts provided the source from which TCR beta CDR3 regions were amplified. With the HTBI primer set, the TCR CDR3 went through a first round of RT-PCR. TCRdb redid the calling of the multiplex PCR reads with MiXCR, one entry per CDR3 protein. This repertoire shows about 770,000 distinct CDR3 sequences, about 17% found once; its top ten account for 16%. Note on this clonotype: Its specificity is not known.

Trimming took 2 bases from V and 7 from J, leaving 15 bases between them. CDR1 and CDR2 (germline): MNHEY, SMNVEV (reference sequence). The CDR3 totals 14 residues. This TCR derives from a woman between 45 and 65 years old with Graves' hyperthyroidism that later progressed to Graves' ophthalmopathy. The V call is TRBV27, the J call TRBJ2-7; D unresolved. The sequencing input was blood. The CDR3 protein is CASSLGLRPGEQYF. The CDR3 DNA is TGTGCCAGCAGTTTAGGCCTACGGCCTGGGGAGCAGTACTTC.